The next 16 T cell receptor beta chains were all read from a single sample in a study of tumor T cells in aggressive B-cell lymphoma. The assay was immunoSEQ multiplex PCR, and TCRdb's table has in-frame clones only and misses some. The table lists over a hundred clones, 65% to 70% of them singletons, with roughly 36% in the top ten. The specimen was tumor tissue. These receptors were collected from an adult with diffuse large B cell lymphoma.

V and J are TRBV18 and TRBJ1-1, with D perhaps matching TRBD1 (5 bases). The germline V gene encodes CDR1 KGHSH and CDR2 LQKENI. This CDR3 has 15 residues. Trimming shortened V by 4 bases and J by 4 bases, and 16 bases separated the two germline ends. As DNA, the CDR3 is TGTGCCAGCTCACACGCGTCCGGGGGAAGCACTGAAGCTTTCTTT. Translating it yields CASSHASGGSTEAFF.

J is TRBJ2-7 and V is TRBV6-1; 8 nucleotides line up with TRBD1. Trimming took 4 bases from V and 5 from J; bases not matched to a gene: 7. CDR3 length equals 14 residues. In germline, CDR1 is MNHNS, CDR2 SASEGT. The CDR3 spells CASSAGQGADEQYF. The CDR3 DNA reads as TGTGCCAGCAGTGCTGGACAGGGAGCCGACGAGCAGTACTTC.

The chain employs TRBV6-6 and TRBJ2-7; 7 bases are a match to TRBD1. Trimming took 5 bases from V and 3 from J; bases not matched to a gene: 10. Germline V CDR1 and CDR2: MNHNY, SVGAGI (reference sequence). This CDR3 spans 15 amino acids. The CDR3 protein is CASSRLGGESYEQYF. The DNA for the CDR3 is TGTGCCAGCAGTCGCTTAGGGGGCGAAAGCTACGAGCAGTACTTC.

This clone was counted once. The V call is TRBV11-3, the J call TRBJ2-7; TRBD2 is a possible D gene (8 bases). This CDR3 region has 18 residues. Germline assignment: CDR1 SGHNT and CDR2 YENEEA. Trimming removed 3 bases at V and 4 bases at J, with 25 bases between. The CDR3 sequence is CASSFLPSGGGLQYEQYF. CDR3 nucleotide sequence: TGTGCCAGCAGCTTCCTCCCATCGGGAGGGGGCCTTCAATACGAGCAGTACTTC.

This chain links TRBV4-1 with TRBJ2-3; D remains unclear. Trimming removed 4 bases from V and 7 bases from J, with 12 bases in between. CDR1 and CDR2 from the germline V gene are MGHRA and YSYEKL. This CDR3 spans 13 amino acids. In DNA, the CDR3 is TGCGCCAGCAGCCTACAGCTGTCCCATACGCAGTATTTT. Translated, it gives CASSLQLSHTQYF.

The chain carries TRBV28 and TRBJ1-2; 11 nucleotides line up with TRBD1. CDR3 length: 14 amino acids. Trimming at V came to 8 bases and at J to 2 bases, leaving 4 bases not matched to a gene. Germline lookup yields CDR1 MDHEN and CDR2 SYDVKM. CDR3 nucleotides: TGTGCCAGCGGGGGACAGGGGGGAAACTATGGCTACACCTTC. This gives the protein CASGGQGGNYGYTF.

In its sample, this clone ranks as hyperexpanded. The chain couples TRBV6-1 to TRBJ1-5; a possible D gene is TRBD1 (5 bases). V was clipped by 0 bases and J by 4 bases, with 10 bases between them. Germline V lookup: CDR1 MNHNS, CDR2 SASEGT. The CDR3 is made up of 15 amino acids. CDR3 loop: CASSEAGRANQPQHF. The CDR3 bases are TGTGCCAGCAGTGAAGCCGGCAGGGCGAATCAGCCCCAGCATTTT.

J is TRBJ2-2 and V is TRBV6-5, with 9 bases matching TRBD1. J gave up 6 bases and V 5 bases, and 7 bases lay outside the gene matches. CDR1 and CDR2 from the germline V gene are MNHEY and SVGAGI. CDR3 length equals 15 residues. Here the CDR3 DNA reads TGTGCCAGCAGTCGACGGACAGGGGCCCCCGGGGAGCTGTTTTTT. This encodes CASSRRTGAPGELFF.

Only one count was recorded for this clone. The CDR3 coding sequence is TGTGCCAGCAGCTCCCCTAGCGGGGGCTTCTCCTACGAGCAGTACTTC. As protein: CASSSPSGGFSYEQYF. This rearrangement joins TRBV7-2 to TRBJ2-7; 10 nucleotides line up with TRBD2. The V and J ends lost 4 bases and 0 bases, in that order; junction bases with no gene match: 6. Per the germline V gene, CDR1 is SGHTA and CDR2 is FQGNSA. This CDR3 is built from 16 residues. Variable domain in full (rest from reference TRBV7-2 and TRBJ2-7): GAGVSQSPSNKVTEKGKDVELRCDPISGHTALYWYRQSLGQGLEFLIYFQGNSAPDKSGLPSDRFSAERTGGSVSTLTIQRTQQEDSAVYLCASSSPSGGFSYEQYFGPGTRLTVT.

This clone appeared a few times. CDR3 nucleotides: TGTGCCAGCAGGGGGCTGGAGACCCAGTACTTC. Its translation is CASRGLETQYF. V usage is TRBV7-6 and J usage is TRBJ2-5; perhaps TRBD1 as D (5 bases). Germline CDR1 is SGHVS and CDR2 is FNYEAQ. V was pared by 6 bases and J by 5 bases, with 7 bases between. This CDR3 comprises 11 residues.

This clone has more than one count but fewer than ten. The V gene is TRBV6-5, the J gene TRBJ2-5; TRBD2 aligns across 9 bases. The CDR3 is made up of 14 amino acids. CDR1 MNHEY and CDR2 SVGAGI come from the germline V gene. J lost 2 bases, V lost 5 bases, and 3 bases had no gene match. The CDR3 DNA reads TGTGCCAGCAGTAGGAGCGGGGGGCAAGAGACCCAGTACTTC. This codes for CASSRSGGQETQYF.

This clone was detected only a few times. The chain couples TRBV28 to TRBJ2-5; 10 nucleotides match TRBD2. The CDR3 covers 14 residues. CDR1 MDHEN and CDR2 SYDVKM come from the germline V gene. J was trimmed by 4 bases and V by 7 bases; bases with no gene match: 6. CDR3 sequence (DNA): TGTGCCAGCAATGGCCTAGCGGGAGCAGAGACCCAGTACTTC. It yields the protein CASNGLAGAETQYF.

V is TRBV25-1 and J is TRBJ2-3, with unresolved D. V was trimmed by 4 bases and J by 5 bases, leaving 10 bases between them. From germline, CDR1 is MGHDK and CDR2 SYGVNS. The CDR3 is made up of 13 amino acids. The DNA for the CDR3 is TGTGCCAGCAGTGCCTACAGCCGAGATACGCAGTATTTT. Protein product: CASSAYSRDTQYF.

V and J are TRBV19 and TRBJ2-2; tentative D call: TRBD1 (6 bases). V lost 5 bases and J lost 0, with 16 bases in between. Per germline, CDR1 LNHDA and CDR2 SQIVND (reference sequence). This CDR3 spans 17 amino acids. DNA of the CDR3: TGTGCCAGTAGTTCACCCACAGGGCTGGCGAACACCGGGGAGCTGTTTTTT. Translating it yields CASSSPTGLANTGELFF.

Judged by abundance, this clone is hyperexpanded. The chain has TRBV2 and TRBJ1-4, with 10 bases fitting TRBD1. The V gene end was trimmed by 5 bases and the J gene end by 7 bases; junction bases not matched to a gene: 4. CDR3 length: 14 amino acids. Germline assignment: CDR1 SNHLY and CDR2 FYNNEI. CDR3 protein: CASSIDRGREKLFF. The CDR3 region has the DNA TGTGCCAGCAGTATAGACAGGGGGCGTGAAAAACTGTTTTTT.

The rearrangement links TRBV28 to TRBJ2-7, with D unresolved. CDR1 and CDR2 from the germline V gene are MDHEN and SYDVKM. There are 14 residues in the CDR3. V lost 1 base and J lost 7, with 14 bases in between. This CDR3 is CASSLSTPSWEQYF. DNA for the CDR3: TGTGCCAGCAGTTTATCCACTCCTAGTTGGGAGCAGTACTTC.